Listed below are T cell receptor beta chains from one sample, sequenced in a study of PD-L1 blockade in urothelial cancer. The table came from immunoSEQ multiplex PCR; TCRdb's copy has only in-frame clones and leaves some out. Of some 74,000 clones listed, 70% to 90% are singletons. The sequencing here drew on PBMCs, taken around atezolizumab (anti-PD-L1) treatment. The receptors here all came from a man between 35 and 55 years old with urothelial cancer. The CDR3 runs from the conserved cysteine through the conserved F or W. The D gene is left open where the match is weak. Not all rows give a size; the values are once, few, many and, for expanded clones, a class.

clone size,D gene,J gene,V gene,CDR3 protein,CDR3 DNA
few,TRBD1,TRBJ1-1,TRBV30,CAWIHSGGTEAFF,TGTGCCTGGATCCACTCAGGGGGCACTGAAGCTTTCTTT
.,TRBD2,TRBJ2-5,TRBV30,CAWGTSWAETQYF,TGTGCCTGGGGGACTAGCTGGGCAGAGACCCAGTACTTC
medium-sized,TRBD1,TRBJ1-2,TRBV13,CASSPGQGLVYTF,TGTGCCAGCAGCCCGGGACAGGGGCTTGTCTACACCTTC
.,.,TRBJ2-1,TRBV9,CASSVRTGVNNEQFF,TGTGCCAGCAGCGTACGGACGGGAGTAAACAATGAGCAGTTCTTC
.,TRBD1,TRBJ2-6,TRBV18,CASSQDRTTSGANVLTF,TGTGCCAGCTCACAGGACAGGACCACCTCTGGGGCCAACGTCCTGACTTTC
.,.,TRBJ1-5,TRBV6-5,CASSLGSGQPQHF,TGTGCCAGCAGTTTGGGTTCCGGGCAGCCCCAGCATTTT
once,TRBD1,TRBJ2-3,TRBV6-1,CASRKGQTTDTQYF,TGTGCCAGCAGGAAGGGACAGACCACAGATACGCAGTATTTT
.,.,TRBJ1-1,TRBV29-1,CSAHRANTEAFF,TGCAGCGCCCACAGGGCGAACACTGAAGCTTTCTTT
.,.,TRBJ2-5,TRBV27,CASSLRRGGKLQETQYF,TGTGCCAGCAGTTTAAGACGGGGAGGTAAACTACAAGAGACCCAGTACTTC
.,TRBD2,TRBJ2-3,TRBV5-4,CASSLDLRGLAGGLDTQYF,TGTGCCAGCAGCTTGGATCTTCGGGGACTAGCGGGAGGCCTAGATACGCAGTATTTT
.,.,TRBJ1-2,TRBV5-6,CASSFRGGRNYGYTF,TGTGCCAGCAGCTTCCGTGGGGGCCGGAACTATGGCTACACCTTC
.,.,TRBJ2-1,TRBV27,CASASALRRGYNEQFF,TGTGCCAGTGCCTCGGCCCTCCGTAGAGGTTACAATGAGCAGTTCTTC
.,.,TRBJ2-7,TRBV28,CASSLPGRPSDEQYF,TGTGCCAGCAGTTTGCCTGGCAGGCCCTCGGACGAGCAGTACTTC
.,.,TRBJ2-7,TRBV28,CASKESGPGSYEQYF,TGTGCCAGCAAAGAATCAGGGCCCGGCTCCTACGAGCAGTACTTC
few,TRBD1,TRBJ1-1,TRBV28,CASRTNHGTGGTEAFF,TGTGCCAGCAGAACCAACCACGGGACAGGTGGCACTGAAGCTTTCTTT
.,TRBD1,TRBJ2-3,TRBV5-6,CASSQTGGNTQYF,TGTGCCAGCAGCCAGACAGGGGGAAATACGCAGTATTTT
.,TRBD1,TRBJ1-5,TRBV28,CASSRSRGQGRSGPQHF,TGTGCCAGCAGTCGTTCCCGAGGACAGGGTCGCTCCGGCCCCCAGCATTTT
.,.,TRBJ2-2,TRBV6-5,CASSYGRGGELFF,TGTGCCAGCAGTTACGGGCGTGGCGGGGAGCTGTTTTTT
.,.,TRBJ2-1,TRBV7-3,CASGRQTNNEQFF,TGTGCCAGCGGGCGACAGACAAACAATGAGCAGTTCTTC
.,TRBD2,TRBJ2-1,TRBV11-2,CASSSLSGSSPGEQFF,TGTGCCAGCAGCTCGTTGAGCGGGAGCTCCCCCGGTGAGCAGTTCTTC
.,.,TRBJ2-3,TRBV28,CASSSSGFRGSGTDTQYF,TGTGCCAGCAGTTCCTCCGGGTTTCGGGGGTCGGGCACAGATACGCAGTATTTT
.,.,TRBJ1-5,TRBV5-1,CASSPEGAPNQPQHF,TGCGCCAGCAGCCCAGAGGGAGCCCCCAATCAGCCCCAGCATTTT
.,.,TRBJ2-4,TRBV10-1,CASPSADAKNIQYF,TGCGCCAGCCCGTCAGCGGACGCCAAAAACATTCAGTACTTC
.,.,TRBJ2-3,TRBV27,CASSLREIYTDTQYF,TGTGCCAGCAGTTTACGGGAGATTTACACAGATACGCAGTATTTT
.,.,TRBJ1-1,TRBV28,CASSLWQGSAFF,TGTGCCAGCAGTTTATGGCAGGGATCAGCTTTCTTT
.,.,TRBJ1-1,TRBV7-2,CASSLERGQGEAFF,TGTGCCAGCAGCTTAGAGAGGGGACAAGGTGAAGCTTTCTTT
.,.,TRBJ2-1,TRBV7-9,CASSLGAGPYNEQFF,TGTGCCAGCAGCTTAGGGGCGGGACCGTACAATGAGCAGTTCTTC
.,TRBD1,TRBJ2-5,TRBV5-1,CASSWPGTGNQETQYF,TGCGCCAGCAGCTGGCCCGGGACAGGGAATCAAGAGACCCAGTACTTC
.,TRBD1,TRBJ1-2,TRBV7-3,CASSLSPGDSGRDYTF,TGTGCCAGCAGCTTAAGCCCGGGGGACAGTGGACGCGACTACACCTTC
.,TRBD2,TRBJ2-7,TRBV10-1,CASNYPGLARSYEQYF,TGCGCCAGCAACTACCCGGGACTAGCGAGATCCTACGAGCAGTACTTC
.,.,TRBJ2-3,TRBV19,CASNTQEGQYF,TGTGCCAGTAACACCCAAGAGGGGCAGTATTTT
.,.,TRBJ2-7,TRBV7-2,CASSLARGLEQYF,TGTGCCAGCAGCTTAGCGCGAGGGCTCGAGCAGTACTTC
.,TRBD1,TRBJ1-4,TRBV7-2,CASSRDRNEKLFF,TGTGCCAGCAGCCGGGACAGAAATGAAAAACTGTTTTTT
.,TRBD1,TRBJ2-1,TRBV7-9,CASSTLGQGRGNEQFF,TGTGCCAGCAGCACCCTGGGACAGGGTAGGGGCAATGAGCAGTTCTTC
.,.,TRBJ2-6,TRBV18,CASSARDSGANVLTF,TGTGCCAGCTCAGCCCGGGACTCTGGGGCCAACGTCCTGACTTTC
.,TRBD1,TRBJ2-5,TRBV14,CASSPLRGPRETQYF,TGTGCCAGCAGCCCGCTCAGGGGGCCGCGAGAGACCCAGTACTTC
few,.,TRBJ1-1,TRBV4-1,CASKGTLNTEAFF,TGCGCCAGCAAAGGGACACTGAACACTGAAGCTTTCTTT
few,TRBD1,TRBJ2-2,TRBV11-2,CASGPGTVDTGELFF,TGTGCCAGCGGGCCCGGGACAGTCGACACCGGGGAGCTGTTTTTT
.,.,TRBJ1-1,TRBV18,CASSRGGTTEAFF,TGTGCCAGCTCGCGCGGGGGGACCACTGAAGCTTTCTTT
.,TRBD2,TRBJ2-7,TRBV30,CACLSGRTHEQYF,TGTGCCTGCCTCAGCGGGAGGACCCACGAGCAGTACTTC
.,.,TRBJ2-3,TRBV7-3,CASSLTGTPTDTQYF,TGTGCCAGCAGCTTAACAGGGACACCCACAGATACGCAGTATTTT
.,TRBD2,TRBJ2-3,TRBV5-1,CASSTTSADTQYF,TGCGCCAGCAGCACAACTAGCGCAGATACGCAGTATTTT
.,.,TRBJ2-3,TRBV21-1,CASSMGGLGDTQYF,TGTGCCAGCAGCATGGGGGGGCTGGGAGATACGCAGTATTTT
.,TRBD2,TRBJ2-7,TRBV6-4,CASSDSCTSGYEQYF,TGTGCCAGCAGTGACTCTTGTACTAGCGGCTACGAGCAGTACTTC
.,TRBD2,TRBJ2-1,TRBV5-1,CASSLGDYDNEQFF,TGCGCCAGCAGCTTGGGGGACTACGACAATGAGCAGTTCTTC
.,TRBD1,TRBJ2-1,TRBV12-5,CASQGAGNEQFF,TGTGCTAGCCAGGGGGCGGGGAATGAGCAGTTCTTC
.,TRBD1,TRBJ2-7,TRBV19,CARLTGGHEQYF,TGTGCCAGGCTTACAGGGGGCCACGAGCAGTACTTC
.,TRBD1,TRBJ2-1,TRBV7-3,CASSSSGQGTDNEQFF,TGTGCCAGCAGCTCGTCGGGACAGGGGACAGACAATGAGCAGTTCTTC
.,.,TRBJ1-2,TRBV28,CASSLRGRGYGYTF,TGTGCCAGCAGTTTGCGGGGGCGAGGCTATGGCTACACCTTC
.,TRBD1,TRBJ1-1,TRBV19,CASSFRHTGGNTEAFF,TGTGCCAGTAGTTTCCGTCATACAGGGGGGAACACTGAAGCTTTCTTT
.,.,TRBJ2-7,TRBV14,CASSQVRGNEQYF,TGTGCCAGCAGCCAAGTTAGGGGTAACGAGCAGTACTTC
.,.,TRBJ1-1,TRBV25-1,CASSRRGSTEAFF,TGTGCCAGCAGTCGGCGTGGGAGCACTGAAGCTTTCTTT
.,TRBD1,TRBJ2-2,TRBV7-8,CASSSRDRMIGELFF,TGTGCCAGCAGCTCCCGGGACAGGATGATCGGGGAGCTGTTTTTT
.,TRBD2,TRBJ2-7,TRBV7-2,CASILRASGRKSTLEQYF,TGTGCCAGCATCCTCAGGGCTAGCGGGAGGAAATCCACCCTCGAGCAGTACTTC